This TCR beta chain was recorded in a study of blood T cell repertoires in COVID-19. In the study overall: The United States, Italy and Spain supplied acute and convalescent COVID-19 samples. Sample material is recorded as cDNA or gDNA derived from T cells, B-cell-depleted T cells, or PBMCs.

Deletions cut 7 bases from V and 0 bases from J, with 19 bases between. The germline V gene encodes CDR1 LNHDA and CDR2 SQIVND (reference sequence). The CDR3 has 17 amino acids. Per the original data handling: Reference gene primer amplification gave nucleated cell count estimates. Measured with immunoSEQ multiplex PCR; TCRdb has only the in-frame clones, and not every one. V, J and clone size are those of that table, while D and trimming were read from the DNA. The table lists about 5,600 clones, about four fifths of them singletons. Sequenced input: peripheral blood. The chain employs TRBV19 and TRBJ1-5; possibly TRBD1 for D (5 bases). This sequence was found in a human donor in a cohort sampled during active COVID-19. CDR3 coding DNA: TGTGCCAGTAAGGGGTCCTTTTCTTCTTATAGCAATCAGCCCCAGCATTTT. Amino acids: CASKGSFSSYSNQPQHF. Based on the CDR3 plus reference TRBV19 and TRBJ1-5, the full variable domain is DGGITQSPKYLFRKEGQNVTLSCEQNLNHDAMYWYRQDPGQGLRLIYYSQIVNDFQKGDIAEGYSVSREKKESFPLTVTSAQKNPTAFYLCASKGSFSSYSNQPQHFGDGTRLSIL.